A single sample gave rise to the 13 T cell receptor beta chains below, sequenced in a study of T cells in Graves' hyperthyroidism and ophthalmopathy. RNA transcripts yielded amplified TCR beta CDR3 regions. The HTBI primer set served for first-round RT-PCR of the TCR CDR3. TCRdb fed the multiplex PCR reads into MiXCR, producing one record per CDR3 protein. The sample contains about 360,000 distinct CDR3 sequences, roughly 13% of which appear only once. Sequenced sample: blood. The receptors shown here come from a woman between 18 and 29 years old with Graves' hyperthyroidism.

This clonotype was seen repeatedly, ten times or more. This sequence joins TRBV30 and TRBJ2-7; D might be TRBD1 or TRBD2, each matching 6 bases. The CDR3 consists of 11 residues. V gave up 1 base and J gave up 7 bases, with 8 bases separating them. CDR1 is GTSNPN and CDR2 is SVGIG in the germline V gene (reference sequence). The CDR3 DNA is TGTGCCTGGAGTGAAGGGGGGGAGCAGTACTTC. Protein sequence: CAWSEGGEQYF.

This clonotype was seen at least ten times. The chain uses TRBV6-1 and TRBJ2-5, with D possibly being TRBD2 (6 bases). CDR3 size: 15 residues. Trimming left V 5 bases short and J 0 bases short, with 13 bases between. CDR1 and CDR2 (germline): MNHNS, SASEGT. The CDR3 coding sequence is TGTGCCAGCAGTAGATTCAGCGGGTACCAAGAGACCCAGTACTTC. This translates into CASSRFSGYQETQYF.

This clonotype occurred many times. The chain recombines TRBV9 with TRBJ2-1, with no clear D. V lost 3 bases and J lost 9, with 16 bases in between. The CDR3 runs to 14 residues. The germline CDR1 and CDR2 sequences are SGDLS and YYNGEE. The CDR3 sequence: CASSASVAGGEQFF. In nucleotides, the CDR3 is TGTGCCAGCAGCGCTTCGGTCGCAGGCGGTGAGCAGTTCTTC. The full variable domain, its missing parts supplied by reference TRBV9 and TRBJ2-1, is DSGVTQTPKHLITATGQRVTLRCSPRSGDLSVYWYQQSLDQGLQFLIQYYNGEERAKGNILERFSAQQFPDLHSELNLSSLELGDSALYFCASSASVAGGEQFFGPGTRLTVL.

This clonotype was found many times. The rearrangement joins TRBV7-2 to TRBJ2-1; D uncertain. This CDR3 is built from 11 residues. Trimming stripped 0 bases from V and 12 bases from J, with 6 bases between. Germline V gives CDR1 SGHTA, CDR2 FQGNSA. CDR3 loop: CASSLAVRQFF. In nucleotides, the CDR3 is TGTGCCAGCAGCTTAGCGGTAAGGCAGTTCTTC.

V and J are TRBV12-3 or TRBV12-4 and TRBJ1-2; 8 positions match TRBD1. Losses at the gene ends were 2 bases for V and 1 base for J; bases not matched to a gene: 6. This CDR3 contains 16 residues. The CDR3 reads CASSLWSGGVNYGYTF. Here the CDR3 DNA reads TGTGCCAGCAGTTTATGGTCAGGGGGCGTTAACTATGGCTACACCTTC.

This clonotype was observed at least ten times. The gene calls are TRBV6-1 and TRBJ2-1; TRBD2 aligns across 9 bases. The CDR3 is 15 amino acids. V dropped 5 bases and J dropped 7; count of bases not matched to a gene: 9. Germline loops: CDR1 MNHNS, CDR2 SASEGT. The DNA for the CDR3 is TGTGCCAGCAGTTTGCAGACTAGCGGCGAAAATGAGCAGTTCTTC. This codes for CASSLQTSGENEQFF.

J is TRBJ2-3 and V is TRBV4-1; 12 bases map to TRBD2. This CDR3 comprises 18 residues. With V trimmed by 0 bases and J by 12 bases, 16 bases remained unmatched. The V gene's germline CDR1 is MGHRA and CDR2 YSYEKL. The CDR3 reads CASSQDSILAGGNTLQYF. The CDR3 DNA follows: TGCGCCAGCAGCCAAGATTCCATACTAGCGGGGGGCAATACGTTACAGTATTTT.

This clonotype has ten or more counts. The rearrangement uses TRBV24-1 and TRBJ2-3, with TRBD1 identical over 8 bases. This CDR3 has 15 residues. V shed 3 bases, J shed 4 bases, and the junction held 5 bases outside the gene matches. The germline gives CDR1 KGHDR, CDR2 SFDVKD. The CDR3 bases are TGTGCCACCAGTGATGTTGGACAGGGACCAGATACGCAGTATTTT. It is translated as CATSDVGQGPDTQYF.

This clonotype was observed many times. This chain links TRBV2 with TRBJ2-3; 7 bases are shared with TRBD1. Germline values: CDR1 SNHLY, CDR2 FYNNEI. With V trimmed by 6 bases and J by 0 bases, 6 bases remained unmatched. The CDR3 loop spans 15 amino acids. CDR3 loop: CASSGTVSSTDTQYF. The CDR3 DNA is TGTGCCAGCAGCGGGACAGTATCTAGCACAGATACGCAGTATTTT.

The sample holds many counts of this clonotype. The rearrangement links TRBV6-1 to TRBJ1-5; D is unclear. Between the trimmed V and J ends, which lost 6 bases and 1 base, there was a span of 7 bases. The CDR3 has 13 amino acids. The germline gives CDR1 MNHNS, CDR2 SASEGT. CDR3 nucleotide sequence: TGTGCCAGCAGCTACCGGAGCAATCAGCCCCAGCATTTT. This codes for CASSYRSNQPQHF.

This clonotype was counted many times. V is TRBV6-5 and J is TRBJ2-3; 14 positions match TRBD2. Germline assignment: CDR1 MNHEY and CDR2 SVGAGI. Losses at the gene ends were 1 base for V and 6 bases for J; bases not matched to a gene: 9. The CDR3 is 18 amino acids. CDR3 nucleotides: TGTGCCAGCAGTTACTTTTCTGGGACTAGCGGGAGTCGGGATACGCAGTATTTT. Its translation is CASSYFSGTSGSRDTQYF.

This clonotype was counted at least ten times. The V and J genes are TRBV6-2 or TRBV6-3 and TRBJ2-7; no firm D call. This CDR3 is built from 19 residues. Germline values: CDR1 MNHEY, CDR2 SVGEGT. With 0 bases removed from V and 0 bases from J, the gap between germline ends came to 21 bases. CDR3 nucleotides: TGTGCCAGCAGTTACTCAGGCAAGGGCCCCTACGTTCACTCCTACGAGCAGTACTTC. Translating it yields CASSYSGKGPYVHSYEQYF.

This clonotype appeared a single time. The chain is built from TRBV9 and TRBJ2-2; a weak D match, TRBD2 (6 bases). The CDR3 covers 15 residues. Trimming took 0 bases from V and 6 from J, leaving 12 bases between them. CDR1 is SGDLS and CDR2 is YYNGEE in the germline V gene. The CDR3 is CASSVVGDSAGELFF. CDR3 in DNA: TGTGCCAGCAGCGTAGTCGGGGACTCGGCCGGGGAGCTGTTTTTT.